These 10 T cell receptor beta chains were sequenced from one sample in a study of post-analysis software for immune sequencing data. The study's findings and limits: Patients showed TRBV5-6, TRBV5-1 and TRBV20-1 among five TRBV segments more frequent than in controls.

No antigens are known for them. Unique molecular identifiers were built into the TCR beta cDNA libraries. TCRdb redid the calling of the PCR reads with MiXCR, one entry per CDR3 protein. The sample holds 600,000 to 750,000 distinct CDR3 sequences, approximately 60% seen once. The specimen sequenced was blood. The receptors here all came from a girl aged 2-10 years with multiple sclerosis.

The V gene is TRBV29-1, the J gene TRBJ2-5; D may be TRBD2 (5 bases). The J call is uncertain, as TRBJ2-7 better fits the DNA end. Germline V gene sequence: CDR1 SQVTM, CDR2 ANQGSEA. The CDR3 length is 11 residues. CDR3 loop: CSVGAGDEQYF. The CDR3 DNA is TGCAGCGTTGGGGCCGGGGACGAGCAGTACTTC.

The genes are TRBV4-2 and TRBJ2-7, with TRBD2 matching 16 bases. Germline CDR1 LGHNA, CDR2 YNFKEQ. The CDR3 consists of 18 residues. Trimming took 0 bases from V and 2 from J; bases not matched to a gene: 4. The CDR3 here is CASSQDPGTSGRAYEQYF. The DNA of the CDR3 is TGTGCCAGCAGCCAAGATCCCGGGACTAGCGGGAGGGCCTACGAGCAGTACTTC.

In this sample, this clonotype turned up a few times. This chain uses TRBV9 with TRBJ2-5; 7 nucleotides line up with TRBD1. The CDR3 contains 15 residues. Germline V gene lookup returns CDR1 SGDLS and CDR2 YYNGEE. V dropped 4 bases and J dropped 2; count of bases not matched to a gene: 8. CDR3 nucleotides: TGTGCCAGCAGCCCACCACAGGGGCGTCAAGAGACCCAGTACTTC. This translates into CASSPPQGRQETQYF.

The chain employs TRBV7-2 and TRBJ2-7, with D maybe TRBD1 (6 bases). This CDR3 comprises 14 residues. Germline loops: CDR1 SGHTA, CDR2 FQGNSA. V lost 3 bases to trimming and J lost 0 bases, with 9 bases between them. CDR3 nucleotides: TGTGCCAGCAGCTTTCCGGACAGCTCCTACGAGCAGTACTTC. Encoded protein: CASSFPDSSYEQYF.

On this clonotype: The junction shows a germline mismatch at one end, possibly a read error. The rearrangement links TRBV29-1 to TRBJ2-1; D remains unclear. In germline, CDR1 is SQVTM, CDR2 ANQGSEA. The CDR3 totals 14 residues. In nucleotides, the CDR3 is TGCAGCGCCGCCCAAACACCCTCCTACATTGAGCAGTTCTTC. Its protein product is CSAAQTPSYIEQFF.

The chain is built from TRBV27 and TRBJ2-5, with D unclear. The CDR3 is made up of 12 amino acids. Germline V gene data show CDR1 as MNHEY and CDR2 as SMNVEV (reference sequence). Trimming removed 5 bases at V and 2 bases at J, with 6 bases between. CDR3 coding DNA: TGTGCCAGCAGTCCCAAGCAAGAGACCCAGTACTTC. Translating it yields CASSPKQETQYF.

The V gene is TRBV5-5, the J gene TRBJ2-5; 10 bases align to TRBD2. CDR1 is SGHKS and CDR2 is YYEKEE in the germline V gene (reference sequence). V shed 2 bases and J 11 bases; nucleotides not matched to a gene: 12. This CDR3 has 15 amino acids. The CDR3 protein is CASSLLAGGSREQYF. The CDR3 DNA follows: TGTGCCAGCAGCTTATTAGCGGGGGGCTCACGAGAGCAGTACTTC.

This clonotype has ten or more counts. One end of the junction does not line up with germline, which may come from a read error. This sequence joins TRBV5-1 and TRBJ2-3, with 7 positions matching TRBD2. The CDR3 is 13 amino acids. In germline, CDR1 is SGHRS, CDR2 YFSETQ. CDR3: CASSSGSTDTQYF. DNA for the CDR3: TGTGCCAGCAGTAGCGGGAGCACAGATACGCAGTATTTT. The full variable domain, in which reference TRBV5-1 and TRBJ2-3 provide the parts outside the CDR3, is KAGVTQTPRYLIKTRGQQVTLSCSPISGHRSVSWYQQTPGQGLQFLFEYFSETQRNKGNFPGRFSGRQFSNSRSEMNVSTLELGDSALYLCASSSGSTDTQYFGPGTRLTVL.

Only a few counts were recorded for this clonotype. CDR3 nucleotides: TGCAGCGTTGGAGAGGCCCAAGAGACCCAGTACTTC. It translates to CSVGEAQETQYF. The chain joins TRBV29-1 to TRBJ2-5; no reliable D call. Trimming took 4 bases from V and 1 from J, leaving 7 bases between them. The CDR3 totals 12 residues. Germline V CDR1 and CDR2: SQVTM, ANQGSEA.

This chain joins TRBV11-2 and TRBJ2-7; D perhaps matches TRBD2 (5 bases). The V end was cut by 3 bases, the J end by 5 bases, with 17 bases between. CDR3 length: 15 amino acids. The germline gives CDR1 SGHAT, CDR2 FQNNGV. DNA for the CDR3: TGTGCCAGCAGCTTCTTGCTTAGGGAGTCGGACGAGCAGTACTTC. As protein: CASSFLLRESDEQYF.